Sequencing of this T cell receptor beta chain was carried out in a study of T cell responses to AZD1222 COVID-19 vaccine. The V and J ends lost 3 bases and 6 bases, in that order; junction bases with no gene match: 5. This CDR3 is built from 14 residues. Germline CDR1 is LGHDT and CDR2 is YNNKEL (reference sequence). Method: immunoSEQ multiplex PCR; TCRdb's copy keeps in-frame clones and lacks some. The sample lists tens of thousands of clones; more than 75% were seen once. The rearrangement joins TRBV3-1 (or the pseudogene TRBV3-2) to TRBJ2-1, with 7 bases that match TRBD2. The sample here was peripheral blood, taken on day 0 of AZD1222 vaccination. The TCR sequence derives from an adult in good health. The CDR3 loop is CASSHSSSGNEQFF. CDR3 DNA sequence: TGTGCCAGCAGCCATAGCTCTAGCGGCAATGAGCAGTTCTTC.